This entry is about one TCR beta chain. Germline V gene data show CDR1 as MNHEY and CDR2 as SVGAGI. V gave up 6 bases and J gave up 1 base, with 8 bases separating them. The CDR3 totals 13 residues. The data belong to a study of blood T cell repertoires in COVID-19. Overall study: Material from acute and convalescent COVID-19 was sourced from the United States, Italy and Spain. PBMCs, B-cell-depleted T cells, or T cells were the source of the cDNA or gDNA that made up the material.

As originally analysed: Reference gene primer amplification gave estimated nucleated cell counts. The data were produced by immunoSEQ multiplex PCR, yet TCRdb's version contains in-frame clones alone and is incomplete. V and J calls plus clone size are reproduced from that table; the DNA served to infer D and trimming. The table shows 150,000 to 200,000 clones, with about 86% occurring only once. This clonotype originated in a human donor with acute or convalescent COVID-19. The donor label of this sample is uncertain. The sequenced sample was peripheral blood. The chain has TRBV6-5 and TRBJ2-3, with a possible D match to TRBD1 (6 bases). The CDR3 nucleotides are TGTGCCAGCAGCCGGACAGGCACAGATACGCAGTATTTT. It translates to CASSRTGTDTQYF.